The source of this TCR beta chain is a study of T cell responses to AZD1222 COVID-19 vaccine (dated by TCRdb to the early 2020s). In the study overall: TCR sequencing covered about 230 trial participants: 207 given two doses of AZD1222 and 26 given two doses of MenACWY control vaccine. Trial participants were enrolled into age subgroups of 18-55, 56-69 and 70-plus years, which contained about 150, 28 and 57 TCR-sequenced participants, respectively.

The sample's time point, from its label and the paper: about 28 days (+/-7) after the second vaccine dose. AZD1222 recipients given second doses at about 4 weeks or at about 12 weeks were pooled, since spike-specific TCR depth and breadth were not found to differ between the two schedules. Samples from vaccinated people were obtained from the UK trials COV001 and COV002, which included a single-blind randomized controlled phase 2/3 trial of AZD1222 (ChAdOx1 nCoV-19) in healthy adults. For TCRbeta chain sequencing, PBMC samples were collected from trial participants at day 0 and at day 28 after the second dose. Its CDR3 holds 15 amino acids, cysteine through phenylalanine. Just the 45-base CDR3 DNA is kept, in frame starting at base 1. The CDR3 regions of human TCRbeta chains were analyzed by immunosequencing. As for the authors' bioinformatics: TCRs in the repertoires were matched against a reference library of SARS-CoV-2-specific TCRs that had been generated with the MIRA antigen-specificity platform. Breadth meant the fraction of unique TCRs that were SARS-CoV-2-associated, whereas depth meant the fraction of total T cells that were SARS-CoV-2-associated. Using the MIRA data, each spike-specific TCR was assigned both to the spike region to which the TCR was reactive and to a CD4 or CD8 class. Log10-transformed breadth and depth values were compared by one-way ANOVA with Sidak's multiple comparisons tests. The source is immuneACCESS, and TCRdb retained only in-frame sequences with V and J called. Part of the clones is not carried over; for the studies checked, unresolved V genes explain less than half of this, and the remainder is unexplained. V and J calls plus clone size are reproduced from that table; the DNA served to infer D and trimming. This sample is represented by approximately 110,000 clones; roughly nine tenths of them were singletons. The top ten clonotypes cover 2% to 2.5% of the sample.

What the work shows at the level of the full study, not this receptor alone: Participants were mostly white British and included more females than males, and it was suggested by the authors that clonal diversity may have been underestimated. Because no day 14 peak-response samples were available, repertoires were characterized only after the peak T cell response. Conclusions about previously exposed vaccinees are limited, since just a handful of AZD1222 recipients were seropositive for SARS-CoV-2 at baseline. The 56-69-year group was small, and its depth increase did not reach significance, likely because of low power. Reportedly, close to half of the unique spike-specific TCRs recognized epitopes lying outside the regions that are mutated in the B.1.351 and B.1.1.7 variants. Vaccine-associated CD4 TCRs spanned the whole spike protein, with dominant responses in regions 160-218 and 743-854. A significant rise in spike-specific TCR breadth and depth was observed after two AZD1222 doses relative to day 0 and relative to MenACWY recipients.

Concerning this clone: There is no known antigen for this receptor. Base qualities are not recorded, but no much larger clone differs from it by a single base.

This receptor chain uses TRBV21-1 and TRBJ2-7; TRBD2 is the table's D call, not checked against the DNA. TRBV21-1 is tagged as a pseudogene. The sequence derives from an adult who received the AZD1222 COVID-19 vaccine. Sequenced material: peripheral blood, taken 28 days after the second AZD1222 dose. For the CDR3, the sequence is CASSKPSGSTGEQYF. DNA sequence: TGTGCCAGCAGCAAACCTAGCGGGAGCACGGGAGAGCAGTACTTC.